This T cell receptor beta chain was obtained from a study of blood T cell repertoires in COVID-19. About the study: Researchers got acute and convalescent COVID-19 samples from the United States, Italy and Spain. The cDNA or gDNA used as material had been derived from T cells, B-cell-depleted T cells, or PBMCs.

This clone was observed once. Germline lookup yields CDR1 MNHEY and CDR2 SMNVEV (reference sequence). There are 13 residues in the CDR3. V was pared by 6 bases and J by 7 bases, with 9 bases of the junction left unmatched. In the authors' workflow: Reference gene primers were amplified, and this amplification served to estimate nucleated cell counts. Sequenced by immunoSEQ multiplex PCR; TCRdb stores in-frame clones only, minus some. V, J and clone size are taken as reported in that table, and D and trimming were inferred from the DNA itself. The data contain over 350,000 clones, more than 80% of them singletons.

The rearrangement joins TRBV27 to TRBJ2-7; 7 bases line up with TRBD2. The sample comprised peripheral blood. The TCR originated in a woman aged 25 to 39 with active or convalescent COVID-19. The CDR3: CASSAGRVEEQYF. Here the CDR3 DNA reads TGTGCCAGCAGCGCGGGGAGGGTGGAGGAGCAGTACTTC.